The count of the clone carrying this T cell receptor (beta chain) is one. The data originate from a study of blood T cell repertoires in COVID-19. Study-level background: The United States, Italy and Spain supplied acute and convalescent COVID-19 samples.

Germline lookup yields CDR1 LGHDT and CDR2 YNNKEL (reference sequence). This CDR3 comprises 16 residues. The ends lost 3 bases at V and 3 bases at J; junction bases unmatched: 0. Those enrolled in Seattle joined during active infection and were followed longitudinally afterward. As processed by the authors: The authors estimated nucleated cell counts from reference gene primer amplification. Sequencing used immunoSEQ multiplex PCR; TCRdb keeps in-frame clones, though not all of them. D and trimming were read from the DNA, whereas the V and J calls and clone size are those reported in that table. The sample consists of more than 300,000 clones, roughly nine tenths of them appearing once.

The clonotype was recovered from a woman in her twenties or thirties with COVID-19, enrolled during active disease. This chain links TRBV3-1 (or the pseudogene TRBV3-2) with TRBJ2-2; the match to TRBD2 covers 14 bases. The sequenced sample consisted of peripheral blood. CDR3 loop: CASSQGLAGDTGELFF. The CDR3 nucleotides are TGTGCCAGCAGCCAGGGACTAGCGGGAGACACCGGGGAGCTGTTTTTT.